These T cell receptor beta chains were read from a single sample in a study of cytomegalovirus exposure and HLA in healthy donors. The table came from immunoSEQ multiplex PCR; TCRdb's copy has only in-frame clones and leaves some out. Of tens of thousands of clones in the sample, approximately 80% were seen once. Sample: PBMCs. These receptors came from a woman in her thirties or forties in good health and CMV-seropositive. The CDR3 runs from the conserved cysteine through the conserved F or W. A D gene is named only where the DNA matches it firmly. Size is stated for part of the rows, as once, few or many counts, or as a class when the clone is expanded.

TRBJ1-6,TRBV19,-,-,CASRTVKDSSYGSPLHF,TGTGCCAGTAGGACAGTAAAGGACAGTAGTTACGGTTCACCCCTCCACTTT
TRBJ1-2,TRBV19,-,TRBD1,CASLHRDRDYGYTF,TGCGCCAGTTTACACCGGGACAGGGACTATGGCTACACCTTC
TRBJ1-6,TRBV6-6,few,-,CASSYSGSGSPLHF,TGTGCCAGCAGTTACTCTGGGTCGGGTTCACCCCTCCACTTT
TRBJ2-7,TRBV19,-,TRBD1,CASSWGQGVGEQYF,TGTGCCAGTAGTTGGGGGCAGGGGGTCGGTGAGCAGTACTTC
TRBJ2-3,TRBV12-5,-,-,CASSPRGEDTQYF,TGTGCTAGTTCTCCCAGGGGGGAAGATACGCAGTATTTT
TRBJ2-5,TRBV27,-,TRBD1,CASSHRGLGEQYF,TGTGCCAGCAGCCACAGGGGGTTGGGTGAGCAGTACTTC
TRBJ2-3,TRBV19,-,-,CASKERASDTQYF,TGTGCCAGTAAAGAGAGGGCGTCAGATACGCAGTATTTT
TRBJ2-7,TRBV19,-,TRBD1,CASSARQGTYEQYF,TGTGCCAGTAGTGCCCGACAGGGTACCTACGAGCAGTACTTC
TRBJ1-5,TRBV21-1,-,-,CASSKNGTVYSGGNSNQPQHF,TGTGCCAGCAGCAAAAATGGGACAGTTTATAGTGGGGGGAATAGCAATCAGCCCCAGCATTTT
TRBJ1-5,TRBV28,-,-,CASLDSYSNQPQHF,TGTGCCAGCCTCGACAGCTATAGCAATCAGCCCCAGCATTTT
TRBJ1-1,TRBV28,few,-,CASSFSWQNTEAFF,TGTGCCAGCAGTTTTTCATGGCAGAACACTGAAGCTTTCTTT
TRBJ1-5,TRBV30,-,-,CAWSIGQFNQPQHF,TGTGCCTGGAGTATAGGACAGTTCAATCAGCCCCAGCATTTT
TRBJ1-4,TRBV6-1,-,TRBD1,CVTRDRGRLKLFF,TGTGTCACAAGGGACAGGGGGCGATTGAAACTGTTTTTT
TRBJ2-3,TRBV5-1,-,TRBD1,CASNPGTAADTQYF,TGCGCCAGCAACCCCGGGACAGCGGCAGATACGCAGTATTTT
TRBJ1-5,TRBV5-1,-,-,CASSLGAGQPQHF,TGCGCCAGCAGCTTGGGGGCGGGACAGCCCCAGCATTTT
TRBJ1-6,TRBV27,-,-,CASSLTRANSPLHF,TGTGCCAGCAGTTTAACCAGGGCCAATTCACCCCTCCACTTT
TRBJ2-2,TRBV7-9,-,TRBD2,CASSSPTGGTNTGELFF,TGTGCCAGCAGCTCACCAACGGGGGGGACGAACACCGGGGAGCTGTTTTTT
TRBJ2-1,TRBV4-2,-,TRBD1,CASSQGTDNEQFF,TGTGCCAGCAGCCAGGGGACAGACAATGAGCAGTTCTTC
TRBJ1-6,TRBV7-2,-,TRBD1,CASSDETGEENSPLHF,TGTGCCAGCAGCGACGAGACAGGGGAAGAGAATTCACCCCTCCACTTT
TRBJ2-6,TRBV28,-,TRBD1,CASSLWGGTGGLGANVLTF,TGTGCCAGCAGTTTATGGGGGGGGACAGGGGGCCTCGGGGCCAACGTCCTGACTTTC
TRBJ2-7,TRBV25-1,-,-,CASVGVYSYEQYF,TGTGCCAGCGTGGGAGTTTACTCCTACGAGCAGTACTTC
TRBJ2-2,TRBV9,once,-,CASSVGSRVPGELFF,TGTGCCAGCAGCGTAGGCAGCCGGGTGCCCGGGGAGCTGTTTTTT
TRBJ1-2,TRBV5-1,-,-,CASQGHVGAYGYTF,TGCGCCAGCCAAGGACACGTCGGTGCCTATGGCTACACCTTC
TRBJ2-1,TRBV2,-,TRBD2,CASSDNRSGGSGEQFF,TGTGCCAGCAGTGATAATCGAAGCGGGGGATCGGGTGAGCAGTTCTTC
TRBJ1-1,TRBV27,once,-,CASSSGTTEAFF,TGTGCCAGCAGTTCCGGGACTACCGAAGCTTTCTTT
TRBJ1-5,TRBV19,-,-,CASSRRGVPNQPQHF,TGTGCCAGTAGTCGCCGGGGAGTACCCAATCAGCCCCAGCATTTT
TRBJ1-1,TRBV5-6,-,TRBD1,CASSAGTAYTEAFF,TGTGCCAGCAGCGCCGGGACAGCTTACACTGAAGCTTTCTTT
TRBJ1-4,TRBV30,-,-,CAWREGLATNEKLFF,TGTGCCTGGAGAGAGGGACTTGCAACTAATGAAAAACTGTTTTTT
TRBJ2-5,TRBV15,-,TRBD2,CATSRVRGGQETQYF,TGTGCCACCAGCAGAGTCCGGGGGGGTCAAGAGACCCAGTACTTC
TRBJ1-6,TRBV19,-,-,CASSIGGSPLHF,TGTGCCAGTAGTATAGGAGGTTCACCCCTCCACTTT
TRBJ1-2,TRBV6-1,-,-,CASSESGGNYGYTF,TGTGCCAGCAGTGAATCCGGGGGAAACTATGGCTACACCTTC
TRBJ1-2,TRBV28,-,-,CASSSLEGNYGYTF,TGTGCCAGCAGTTCCCTCGAGGGTAACTATGGCTACACCTTC
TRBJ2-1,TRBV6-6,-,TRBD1,CASSPTGDSYNEQFF,TGTGCCAGCAGCCCCACAGGGGATTCCTACAATGAGCAGTTCTTC
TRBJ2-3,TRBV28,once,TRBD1,CASSLVQGADTQYF,TGTGCCAGCAGTTTAGTCCAGGGGGCAGATACGCAGTATTTT
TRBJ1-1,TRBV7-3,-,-,CASSPVFNTEAFF,TGTGCCAGCAGCCCCGTATTTAACACTGAAGCTTTCTTT
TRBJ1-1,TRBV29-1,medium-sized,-,CSSGKLIF,TGCAGCTCCGGGAAGTTGATCTTT
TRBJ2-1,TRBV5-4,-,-,CASSLASSRYEQFF,TGTGCCAGCAGCTTGGCGTCCTCGCGGTATGAGCAGTTCTTC
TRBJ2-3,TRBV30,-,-,CAWVNRGGADTQYF,TGTGCCTGGGTTAACAGGGGAGGAGCAGATACGCAGTATTTT
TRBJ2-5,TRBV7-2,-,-,CASSLWQKTQYF,TGTGCCAGCAGCTTATGGCAGAAGACCCAGTACTTC
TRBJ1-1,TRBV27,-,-,CASSPRPLRGQAFF,TGTGCCAGCAGTCCGAGACCCCTCCGGGGTCAAGCTTTCTTT
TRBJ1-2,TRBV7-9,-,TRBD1,CASSPQGDYGYTF,TGTGCCAGCAGCCCCCAGGGGGACTATGGCTACACCTTC
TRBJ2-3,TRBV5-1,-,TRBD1,CASSSTGALADTQYF,TGCGCCAGCAGCTCGACAGGGGCCCTGGCAGATACGCAGTATTTT
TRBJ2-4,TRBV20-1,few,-,CSAKTVGIQYF,TGCAGTGCAAAGACAGTAGGCATTCAGTACTTC
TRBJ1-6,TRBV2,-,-,CASKQEPSYNSPLHF,TGTGCCAGCAAACAGGAGCCCTCCTATAATTCACCCCTCCACTTT
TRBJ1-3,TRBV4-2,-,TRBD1,CASADRGKGNTIYF,TGTGCCAGCGCGGACAGGGGGAAAGGAAACACCATATATTTT
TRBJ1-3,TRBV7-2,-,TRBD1,CASSLAETGSGNTIYF,TGTGCCAGCAGCTTAGCCGAGACAGGGTCTGGAAACACCATATATTTT
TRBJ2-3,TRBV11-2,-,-,CASSPSWSPSTDTQYF,TGTGCCAGCAGCCCCAGTTGGTCACCCAGCACAGATACGCAGTATTTT
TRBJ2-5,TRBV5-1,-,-,CASSLVGQGISETQYF,TGCGCCAGCAGCTTGGTAGGCCAGGGAATTTCAGAGACCCAGTACTTC
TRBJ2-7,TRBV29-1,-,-,CSFRTGPNEQYF,TGCAGCTTTCGAACAGGGCCCAACGAGCAGTACTTC